A single TCR beta chain is shown here with its context. Different DNA sequences within this sample yield the same CDR3. This CDR3 region has 15 residues. V shed 4 bases, J shed 4 bases, and the junction held 2 bases outside the gene matches. Germline CDR1 and CDR2: MGHRA and YSYEKL. The repertoire was sequenced with immunoSEQ multiplex PCR; TCRdb's copy has only in-frame clones and lacks some. This sample has about 130,000 clones, with 83% found just once. These data are taken from a study of blood T cell repertoires in COVID-19. The overall study: The United States, Italy and Spain provided the acute and convalescent COVID-19 samples.

Sample: PBMCs or T cells enriched from blood (not recorded which). This chain uses TRBV4-1 with TRBJ2-3; TRBD2 matches 13 bases. This TCR was recovered from a man aged 25-45 years who had recovered from COVID-19. As DNA, the CDR3 is TGCGCCAGCAGCCGAGGACTAGCGGGGGCAGATACGCAGTATTTT. As protein: CASSRGLAGADTQYF.